The subject of this entry is one T cell receptor beta chain. Its target is not known. This sample was included in a study of shared clonotypes between healthy human individuals. Study conclusions and caveats: It was expected that sequencing depth would affect clonotype sharing among donors. Researchers sampled only blood; tissue repertoires likely differ.

The CDR3 totals 15 residues. J lost 8 bases, V lost 0 bases, and 5 bases had no gene match. CDR1 SGDLS and CDR2 YYNGEE come from the germline V gene. An assay was performed, and its level was deep. Source study methods: There were no quality scores in the junction-only immunoSEQ sequences, so filtering differed. The protocol was immunoSEQ multiplex PCR, while the TCRdb copy is restricted to in-frame clones and leaves out a portion. V and J calls and clone size are those listed in that table; D and trimming were worked out from the DNA. This sample has fewer than 550,000 clones, with nearly 80% found just once.

This chain uses TRBV9 with TRBJ2-1, with 10 bases that match TRBD2. This TCR was sampled from a woman aged 40 to 55 in good health. Some clones in this sample may be carry-over from other donors' samples. The sequenced material came from PBMCs. The CDR3 bases are TGTGCCAGCAGCGTAGTACTAGCGGGGAGGTATGAGCAGTTCTTC. Its translation is CASSVVLAGRYEQFF.